This T cell receptor (beta chain) derives from a study of graft-versus-host responses after intestinal transplantation. The CDR3 sequence is 17 residues long. The V gene end was trimmed by 4 bases and the J gene end by 7 bases; junction bases not matched to a gene: 12. Germline CDR1 and CDR2: SGHNT and YYREEE (reference sequence). Profiled with immunoSEQ multiplex PCR; TCRdb holds only in-frame clones, not every one. Among about 110,000 clones listed, roughly 93% were seen once. Comments on this clone: Antigen specificity is unknown.

The chain has TRBV5-4 and TRBJ2-7, with 15 bases aligning to TRBD2. Sample: unstimulated CD8+ T cells sorted from spleen or lymph node cells, taken before intestinal transplant. The source is a human donor who received an intestinal transplant. In DNA form, the CDR3 reads TGTGCCAGCAGCCTATTCGGACTAGCGGGAGGGCCGAAAGAGCAGTACTTC. Protein sequence: CASSLFGLAGGPKEQYF.